The clone carrying this T cell receptor beta chain was detected a few times. A multiplex PCR was run with 60 Vbeta primers and 13 Jbeta primers. Only in-frame clones appear in the TCRdb table, and some are missing; sequencing was by immunoSEQ multiplex PCR. Here the sample spans approximately 80,000 clones, around 78% being singletons. V was trimmed by 0 bases and J by 7 bases, leaving 16 bases between them. Germline-derived CDR1 and CDR2 are GTSNPN and SVGIG (reference sequence). The CDR3 is made up of 14 amino acids. This entry comes from a study of cytomegalovirus exposure and HLA in healthy donors.

The receptor was derived from a male donor in good health and CMV-seropositive. The chain carries TRBV30 and TRBJ2-7, with D possibly TRBD1 on 7 matching bases. Sequencing was carried out using PBMCs. The CDR3 region is CAWSVAGGTEEQYF. The DNA of the CDR3 is TGTGCCTGGAGTGTGGCAGGGGGGACGGAAGAGCAGTACTTC.